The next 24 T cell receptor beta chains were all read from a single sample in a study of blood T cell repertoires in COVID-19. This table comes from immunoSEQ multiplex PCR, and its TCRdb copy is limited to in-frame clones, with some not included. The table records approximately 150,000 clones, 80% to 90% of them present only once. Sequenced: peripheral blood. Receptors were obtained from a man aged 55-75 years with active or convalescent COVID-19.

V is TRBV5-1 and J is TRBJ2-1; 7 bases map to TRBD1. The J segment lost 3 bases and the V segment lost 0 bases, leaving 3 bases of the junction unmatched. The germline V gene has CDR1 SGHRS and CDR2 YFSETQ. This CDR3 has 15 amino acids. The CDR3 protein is CASSLEQGFYNEQFF. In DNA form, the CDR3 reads TGCGCCAGCAGCTTGGAACAGGGGTTCTACAATGAGCAGTTCTTC.

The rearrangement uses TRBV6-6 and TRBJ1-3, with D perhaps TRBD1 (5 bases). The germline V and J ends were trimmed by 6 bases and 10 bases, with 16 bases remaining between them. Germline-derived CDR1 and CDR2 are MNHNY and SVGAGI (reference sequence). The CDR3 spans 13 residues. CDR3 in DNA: TGTGCCAGCAGCGACGCGGGACTGCGGACCATATATTTT. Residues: CASSDAGLRTIYF.

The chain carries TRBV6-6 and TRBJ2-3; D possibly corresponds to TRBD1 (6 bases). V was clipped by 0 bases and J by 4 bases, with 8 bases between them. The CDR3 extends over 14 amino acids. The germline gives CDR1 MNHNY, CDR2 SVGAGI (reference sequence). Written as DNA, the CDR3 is TGTGCCAGCAGTTACTCCTCAGGGGCAGATACGCAGTATTTT. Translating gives CASSYSSGADTQYF.

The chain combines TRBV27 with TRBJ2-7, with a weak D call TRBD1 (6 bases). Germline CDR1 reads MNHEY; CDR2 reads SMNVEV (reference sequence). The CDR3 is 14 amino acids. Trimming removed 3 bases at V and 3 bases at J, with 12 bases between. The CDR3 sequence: CASSFTGIGYEQYF. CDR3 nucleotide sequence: TGTGCCAGCAGTTTTACAGGGATCGGCTACGAGCAGTACTTC.

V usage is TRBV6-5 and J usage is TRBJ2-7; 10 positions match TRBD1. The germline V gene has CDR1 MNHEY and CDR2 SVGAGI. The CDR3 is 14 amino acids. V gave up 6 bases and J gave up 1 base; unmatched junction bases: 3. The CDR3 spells CASRGQGLSYEQYF. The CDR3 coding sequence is TGTGCCAGCAGGGGACAGGGGTTATCCTACGAGCAGTACTTC.

The CDR3 DNA is TGTGCCAGCAGTTTAAACCCCACAGGCGGCCAGAGGGAGACCCAGTACTTC. This encodes CASSLNPTGGQRETQYF. The chain couples TRBV27 to TRBJ2-5, with D tentatively TRBD1 (5 bases). Germline assignment: CDR1 MNHEY and CDR2 SMNVEV (reference sequence). The CDR3 has 17 amino acids. The V and J ends lost 2 bases and 5 bases respectively, with 21 bases between them.

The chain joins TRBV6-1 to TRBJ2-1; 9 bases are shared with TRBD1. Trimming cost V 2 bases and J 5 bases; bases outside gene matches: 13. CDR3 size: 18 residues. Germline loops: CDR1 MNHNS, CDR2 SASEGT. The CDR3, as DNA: TGTGCCAGCAGTGAAAGGGGCCCCGGGACAGGGTCAAACAATGAGCAGTTCTTC. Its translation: CASSERGPGTGSNNEQFF.

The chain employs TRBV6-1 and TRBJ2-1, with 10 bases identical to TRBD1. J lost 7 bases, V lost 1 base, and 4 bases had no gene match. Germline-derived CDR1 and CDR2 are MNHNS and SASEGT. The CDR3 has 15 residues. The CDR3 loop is CASSEVPGQGNEQFF. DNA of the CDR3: TGTGCCAGCAGTGAAGTCCCGGGACAGGGGAATGAGCAGTTCTTC.

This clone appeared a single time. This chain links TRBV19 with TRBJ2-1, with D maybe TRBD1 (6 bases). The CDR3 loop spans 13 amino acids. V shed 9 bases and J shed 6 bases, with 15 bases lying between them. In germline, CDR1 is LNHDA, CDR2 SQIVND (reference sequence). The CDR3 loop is CASSQGVVNEQFF. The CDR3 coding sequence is TGTGCCAGCTCACAGGGTGTAGTCAATGAGCAGTTCTTC.

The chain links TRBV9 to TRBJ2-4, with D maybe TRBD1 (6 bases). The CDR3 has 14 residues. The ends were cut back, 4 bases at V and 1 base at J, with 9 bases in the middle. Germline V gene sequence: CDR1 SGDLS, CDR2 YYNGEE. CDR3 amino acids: CASSPQGAKNIQYF. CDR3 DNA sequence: TGTGCCAGCAGCCCCCAGGGGGCCAAAAACATTCAGTACTTC.

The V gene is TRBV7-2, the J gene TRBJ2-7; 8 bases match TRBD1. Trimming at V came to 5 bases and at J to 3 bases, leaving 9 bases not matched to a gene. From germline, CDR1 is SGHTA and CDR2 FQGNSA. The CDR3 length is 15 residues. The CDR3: CASSLSQGAGYEQYF. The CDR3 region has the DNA TGTGCCAGCAGCCTAAGCCAGGGGGCCGGCTACGAGCAGTACTTC.

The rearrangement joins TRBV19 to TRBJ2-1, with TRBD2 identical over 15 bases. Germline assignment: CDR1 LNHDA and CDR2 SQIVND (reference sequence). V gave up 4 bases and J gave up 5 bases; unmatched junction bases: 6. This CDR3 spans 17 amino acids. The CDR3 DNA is TGTGCCAGTAGTACGCCAGGACTAGCGGGAGGGAACAATGAGCAGTTCTTC. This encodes CASSTPGLAGGNNEQFF.

Here the CDR3 reads CSVVTGRANEQFF. The CDR3 region has the DNA TGCAGCGTTGTAACTGGGAGGGCCAATGAGCAGTTCTTC. The rearrangement links TRBV29-1 to TRBJ2-1; 7 bases line up with TRBD2. This CDR3 has 13 residues. V lost 4 bases, J lost 6 bases, and 6 bases stayed unmatched. Germline V gene lookup returns CDR1 SQVTM and CDR2 ANQGSEA.

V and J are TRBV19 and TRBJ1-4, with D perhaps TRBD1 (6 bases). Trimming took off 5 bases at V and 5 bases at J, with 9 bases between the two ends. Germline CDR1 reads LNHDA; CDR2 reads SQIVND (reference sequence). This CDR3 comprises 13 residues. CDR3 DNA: TGTGCCAGTAGTTGGACAGCAAATGAAAAACTGTTTTTT. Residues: CASSWTANEKLFF.

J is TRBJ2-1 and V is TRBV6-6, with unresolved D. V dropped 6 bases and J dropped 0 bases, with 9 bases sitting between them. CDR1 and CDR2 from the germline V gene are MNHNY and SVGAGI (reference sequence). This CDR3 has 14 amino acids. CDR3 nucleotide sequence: TGTGCCAGCAGCGACTCGAGCTCCTACAATGAGCAGTTCTTC. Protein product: CASSDSSSYNEQFF.

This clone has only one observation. CDR3 bases: TGTGCCAGTAGTACCGACAGATATAGCAATCAGCCCCAGCATTTT. Translating it yields CASSTDRYSNQPQHF. V and J are TRBV19 and TRBJ1-5; D possibly corresponds to TRBD1 (5 bases). Trimming stripped 4 bases from V and 0 bases from J, with 10 bases between. The CDR3 runs to 15 residues. In germline, CDR1 is LNHDA, CDR2 SQIVND (reference sequence).

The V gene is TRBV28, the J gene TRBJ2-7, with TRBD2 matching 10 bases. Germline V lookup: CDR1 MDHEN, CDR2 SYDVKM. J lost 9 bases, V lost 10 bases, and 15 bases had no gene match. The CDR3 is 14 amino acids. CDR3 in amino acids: CATRTVAGGSAQYF. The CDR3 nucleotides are TGTGCCACCCGGACGGTAGCGGGAGGTTCGGCGCAGTACTTC.

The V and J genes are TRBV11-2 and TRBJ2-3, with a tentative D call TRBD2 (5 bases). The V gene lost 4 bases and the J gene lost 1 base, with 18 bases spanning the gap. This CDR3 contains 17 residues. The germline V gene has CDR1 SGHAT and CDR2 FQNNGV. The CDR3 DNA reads TGTGCCAGCAGCTCCCCAAAGCTCCTGAGGGGCACAGATACGCAGTATTTT. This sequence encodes CASSSPKLLRGTDTQYF. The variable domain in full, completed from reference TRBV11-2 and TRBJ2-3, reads EAGVAQSPRYKIIEKRQSVAFWCNPISGHATLYWYQQILGQGPKLLIQFQNNGVVDDSQLPKDRFSAERLKGVDSTLKIQPAKLEDSAVYLCASSSPKLLRGTDTQYFGPGTRLTVL.

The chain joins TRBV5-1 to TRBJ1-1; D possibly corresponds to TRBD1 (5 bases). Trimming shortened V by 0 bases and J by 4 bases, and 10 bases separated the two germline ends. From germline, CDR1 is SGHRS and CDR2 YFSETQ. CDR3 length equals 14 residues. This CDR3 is CASSLGAGGTEAFF. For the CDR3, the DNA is TGCGCCAGCAGCTTGGGAGCGGGGGGCACTGAAGCTTTCTTT.

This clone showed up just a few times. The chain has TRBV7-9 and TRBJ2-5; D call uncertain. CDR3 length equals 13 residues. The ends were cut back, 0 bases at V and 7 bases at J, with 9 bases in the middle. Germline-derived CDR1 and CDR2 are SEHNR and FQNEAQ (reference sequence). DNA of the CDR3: TGTGCCAGCAGCTTAGCGGCCCAACGGACCCAGTACTTC. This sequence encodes CASSLAAQRTQYF.

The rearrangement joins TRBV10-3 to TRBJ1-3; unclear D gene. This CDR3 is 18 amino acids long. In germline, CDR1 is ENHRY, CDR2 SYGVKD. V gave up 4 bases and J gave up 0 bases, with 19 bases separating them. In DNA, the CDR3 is TGTGCCATCAGTGTCAACGTCGAGGTCCCGGGCTCTGGAAACACCATATATTTT. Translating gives CAISVNVEVPGSGNTIYF.

CDR3 amino acids: CASSPGTEGGYTF. The CDR3 DNA reads TGTGCCAGCAGCCCCGGGACAGAAGGTGGCTACACCTTC. V is TRBV27 and J is TRBJ1-2, with 7 bases that match TRBD1. The CDR3 consists of 13 residues. Germline-derived CDR1 and CDR2 are MNHEY and SMNVEV (reference sequence). V was clipped by 6 bases and J by 7 bases; unmatched bases: 8.

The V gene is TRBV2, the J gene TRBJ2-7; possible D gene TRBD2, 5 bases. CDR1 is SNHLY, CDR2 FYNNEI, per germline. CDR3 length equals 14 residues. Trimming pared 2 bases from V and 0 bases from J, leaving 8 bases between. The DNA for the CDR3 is TGTGCCAGCAGTGAACAGCGGCACTCCTACGAGCAGTACTTC. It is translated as CASSEQRHSYEQYF.

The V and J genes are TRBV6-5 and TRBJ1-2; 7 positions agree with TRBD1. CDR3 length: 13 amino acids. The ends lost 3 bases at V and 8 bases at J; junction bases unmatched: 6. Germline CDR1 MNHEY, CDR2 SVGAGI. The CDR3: CASSYPGTEGYTF. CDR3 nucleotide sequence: TGTGCCAGCAGTTATCCCGGGACAGAGGGCTACACCTTC.